These T cell receptor beta chains were read from a single sample in a study of cytomegalovirus exposure and HLA in healthy donors. Clones were read by immunoSEQ multiplex PCR, and TCRdb kept only the in-frame ones, dropping some. The data contain fewer than 250,000 clones, about four fifths of them seen just once; the ten biggest clones take up about a tenth. The sequencing sample was made of PBMCs. These receptors all stem from a woman aged 50 to 60 in good health and CMV-seropositive. Both conserved end residues are part of each CDR3. D genes are given only for firm matches.

>TRBV6-5|TRBD1|14
CASRGTGYFYEQYF
>TRBV6-6|TRBD2|15
CASSRPGLAGPGQYF
>TRBV18|.|13
CASSSGADYEQYF
>TRBV10-2|.|14
CASRPGTSTDTQYF
>TRBV7-8|.|15
CASSLGENSNQPQHF
>TRBV7-2|.|15
CASSPHPGLLYEQYF
>TRBV19|.|13
CASSTDRNYGYTF
>TRBV4-2|.|13
CASSQDDRLGEYF
>TRBV9|.|15
CASSVAGGKNTEAFF
>TRBV7-3|TRBD1|16
CASSPQTGGGNTEAFF
>TRBV6-1|TRBD2|19
CASSENAPGLAGGHNEQFF
>TRBV4-1|.|15
CASSQRDNSFYGYTF
>TRBV19|.|14
CASSIQGIASEAFF
>TRBV7-8|TRBD1|14
CASSLAQGDEKLFF
>TRBV5-4|TRBD1|14
CASSLILGGVGYTF
>TRBV5-1|.|17
CASSLDWLRRGSGELFF
>TRBV28|TRBD1|15
CASRGTGGISYEQYF
>TRBV2|TRBD2|13
CASWAGRTGELFF
>TRBV23-1|.|15
CASSFPLGGRNGYTF
>TRBV27|TRBD2|15
CASSPTGRGYLEQFF
>TRBV29-1|TRBD1|15
CSVVPRGQGNTEAFF
>TRBV9|.|14
CASSVGAGNTEAFF
>TRBV27|.|15
CASSLLWGAGNTIYF
>TRBV5-4|.|13
CASSLFAGQVQYF
>TRBV19|TRBD1|18
CASSIEVGQILGNQPQHF
>TRBV10-1|.|13
CASSTQAYNEQFF
>TRBV2|TRBD1|14
CASSVGQGAQPQHF
>TRBV6-1|.|13
CASSVFGAYEQYF
>TRBV5-1|TRBD2|15
CASSLPGGGTDTQYF
>TRBV5-1|.|14
CASSVRNRETEAFF
>TRBV4-2|.|15
CASSQEPRVSIGYTF
>TRBV19|TRBD1|16
CASSHGTGFGNQPQHF
>TRBV5-4|.|13
CASSLGTEAEAFF